The clone carrying this T cell receptor (beta chain) was detected once. The sample comes from a study of blood T cell repertoires in COVID-19. Trimming pared 6 bases from V and 6 bases from J, leaving 11 bases between. The CDR3 is 12 amino acids. Cohorts were based on clinical histories the participants reported. Assay: immunoSEQ multiplex PCR; the TCRdb copy retains only in-frame clones and omits some. The table has some 250,000 clones, roughly 89% seen once. The rearrangement links TRBV12-3 or TRBV12-4 to TRBJ1-1; the D is unclear. This clonotype was obtained from a man aged 35-49 years who had recovered from COVID-19. Sequencing used PBMCs or T cells enriched from blood (not recorded which). CDR3 amino acids: CASREVSSEAFF. DNA for the CDR3: TGTGCCAGCAGAGAAGTAAGCTCTGAAGCTTTCTTT.